Reported below is one T cell receptor beta chain. The data were taken from a study of monozygotic twins with inflammatory bowel disease. Germline V gives CDR1 MNHNY, CDR2 SVGAGI (reference sequence). The CDR3 has 13 residues. TCRdb re-called the 5' RACE reads; every CDR3 protein appears as one record, without DNA. The table lists 150,000 or so distinct CDR3 sequences. The clonotype was recovered from a human donor with ulcerative colitis or Crohn's disease, or a healthy co-twin of an affected twin (not recorded which). The specimen was blood. The rearrangement joins TRBV6-6 to TRBJ2-1. The CDR3 sequence: CASSYSPYNEQFF.